The TCR beta chain under discussion was sequenced for a study of graft-versus-host responses after intestinal transplantation (dated by TCRdb to the early 2020s). About the investigation overall: The transplants that recipients received were multivisceral, liver-intestinal, or isolated intestinal. Anti-thymocyte globulin induction was given to all recipients, followed by maintenance tacrolimus and steroids for around three years. After intestinal transplantation, graft-versus-host and host-versus-graft alloreactive T cell clones in the graft, circulation and bone marrow were tracked using bulk TCR-beta CDR3 sequencing. Alloreactive clones were identified by sequencing pre-transplant mixed lymphocyte reaction products and comparing them with unstimulated pre-transplant donor and recipient T cells. The cohort enrolled about two dozen intestinal transplant recipients including one retransplant, and a few patients lacking pretransplant specimens were excluded. Donor T cell macrochimerism was defined as a peak of at least 4% donor T cells among recipient peripheral blood mononuclear cells. Rather than going through the commercial service, samples from three later patients were sequenced in-house on an Illumina MiSeq and processed with MiXCR. Paper-wide results and their limitations: The conclusions were limited by the relatively low number and heterogeneity of the intestinal transplant patients. In the allografts of patients with donor T cell macrochimerism, GvH to HvG T cell clonal ratios were high. Peak levels of circulating GvH clones were associated with declines in HvG clones early after transplant. GvH clones were detected in recipient bone marrow, and some of these GvH clones were observed earlier in ileal mucosa or blood, consistent with an intestinal mucosal origin.

With respect to this clone: No antigen is known for it. The sample holds no much larger clone one base away, and base qualities are not on file.

Trimming takes 4 bases off V and 6 bases off J; junction bases not matched to a gene: 3. The CDR3, from cysteine to phenylalanine, totals 13 residues. Only CDR3 DNA remains: 39 bases, in frame from the first base. The germline V gene specifies SGHRS as CDR1 and YFSETQ as CDR2. This specimen's time point label, interpreted: cells obtained before transplantation from donor or recipient. CD3+CD4+ and CD3+CD8+ populations were FACS-sorted from unstimulated pre-transplant donor and recipient cells taken from spleen or lymph nodes. Libraries were built with the immunoSEQ multiplex PCR assay. For most patients, genomic DNA was isolated with the Qiagen DNeasy Blood and Tissue Kit and sent frozen to Adaptive Biotechnologies for TCR sequencing. For most patients, genomic DNA was subjected to high-throughput TCR-beta CDR3 sequencing by Adaptive Biotechnologies. Per the authors' processing: Adaptive's ImmunoSEQ software supplied the TCR sequencing data for under 20 patients, while MiXCR and VDJtools were used to process three other patients. CD4 versus CD8 sorting errors were corrected by removing sequences found in both subsets at a frequency ratio below 5:1. CDR3 nucleotide sequences shared by donor and recipient were removed because the origin of these sequences could not be assigned. Alloreactive clones required at least 2-fold expansion over unstimulated cells and minimum CFSE-low frequency of 0.002% (template counts) or 0.001% (read counts). Clones were considered mappable if detected in sequenced pre-transplant spleen, lymph node, or MLR CFSE-low populations of the donor or recipient. Cumulative frequency of alloreactive clones was calculated as a percentage of all sequences weighted by copy number. TCRdb stores this immuneACCESS table with in-frame sequences only. Part of the clones is absent; in the studies checked, under half of the shortfall reflects unresolved V genes, and no reason is known for the rest. Clonal size and the V and J genes are those of that table, whereas D and trimming came from the DNA. The sample records some 120,000 clones, approximately 90% of which are singletons. The top ten hold over 0.15% of the sample.

The TCR originated in a human donor who received an intestinal transplant. The V and J genes are TRBV5-1 and TRBJ1-3; 8 bases in the middle match TRBD1. Specimen: unstimulated CD4+ T cells sorted from spleen or lymph node cells, collected before intestinal transplant. The CDR3 has the sequence CASSTGGENTIYF. The nucleotide sequence is TGCGCCAGCAGCACAGGGGGAGAAAACACCATATATTTT.